This T cell receptor beta chain was sequenced for a study of control samples from healthy donors and cancer patients. The method was immunoSEQ multiplex PCR; TCRdb's version includes in-frame clones alone and lacks a portion of them. The sample carries 120,000 or so clones, 89% recorded once. Trimming stripped 6 bases from V and 7 bases from J, with 15 bases between. CDR3 length: 13 residues. From germline, CDR1 is MGHDK and CDR2 SYGVNS. The genes are TRBV25-1 and TRBJ1-1; D is unresolved. This clonotype originated in a man in his fifties or sixties in good health. The source material was blood. In nucleotides, the CDR3 is TGTGCCAGCAGAGGAATCGGTGGCAGTGAAGCTTTCTTT. This encodes CASRGIGGSEAFF.